The T cell receptor (beta chain) described here comes from a study of radiotherapy plus CTLA-4 blockade in lung cancer. Looked up from germline, CDR1 is SGHTA and CDR2 is FQGNSA. The CDR3 has 17 amino acids. Trimming cost V 0 bases and J 4 bases; bases outside gene matches: 7. Only in-frame clones appear in the TCRdb table, and some are missing; sequencing was by immunoSEQ multiplex PCR. The table lists fewer than 95,000 clones, about four fifths of them singletons. The chain combines TRBV7-2 with TRBJ2-3; TRBD2 agrees at 10 bases. This TCR was recovered from a human donor with non-small cell lung cancer who had stable disease on radiotherapy plus ipilimumab. The material was peripheral blood, obtained from a patient treated with radiotherapy plus ipilimumab. Written as DNA, the CDR3 is TGTGCCAGCAGCTTAGCGCGAGCGGGGGGGCCACCAGATACGCAGTATTTT. This codes for CASSLARAGGPPDTQYF.